These 9 T cell receptor beta chains originate from one sample sequenced in a study of molecular identifiers for immune sequencing clone quantification. TCRdb called the PCR reads again in MiXCR, with one record for every CDR3 protein. In the table there are some 580,000 distinct CDR3 sequences, less than 30% of which are singletons. Material for sequencing was naive CD8+ T cells from blood, with Jurkat cell RNA spiked in. Sample subset: FACS-sorted CD8+CD4-CCR7+CD45RA+ naive T cells. These TCRs come from a human donor in good health. Some libraries in this study had Jurkat cell RNA spiked in.

The chain carries TRBV12-3 or TRBV12-4 and TRBJ1-1, with TRBD1 as a possible D gene (6 bases). CDR3 length: 14 residues. V was pared by 8 bases and J by 6 bases, with 19 bases between. CDR3 loop: CASHGRVRGAEAFF. In DNA form, the CDR3 reads TGTGCCAGCCACGGGCGTGTCAGGGGAGCTGAAGCTTTCTTT.

The V gene is TRBV12-3 or TRBV12-4, the J gene TRBJ2-2, with 9 nucleotides matching TRBD2. The V gene end was trimmed by 1 base and the J gene end by 4 bases; junction bases not matched to a gene: 4. The CDR3 sequence is 16 residues long. The CDR3 DNA follows: TGTGCCAGCAGTTTAGGACTAGCGGAACTCACCGGGGAGCTGTTTTTT. Encoded protein: CASSLGLAELTGELFF.

Only a few counts were recorded for this clonotype. The gene calls are TRBV12-3 or TRBV12-4 and TRBJ1-1; D perhaps matches TRBD1 (5 bases). CDR3 length equals 16 residues. V lost 3 bases and J 0 bases, leaving 14 bases between the germline ends. DNA for the CDR3: TGTGCCAGCAGTTTGCTGGGGGTCGGGATGAACACTGAAGCTTTCTTT. This translates into CASSLLGVGMNTEAFF.

The rearrangement joins TRBV12-3 or TRBV12-4 to TRBJ1-6, with TRBD1 matching over 10 bases. CDR3 size: 15 residues. V lost 5 bases, J lost 7 bases, and 5 bases stayed unmatched. The CDR3 protein is CASSGQGVKNSPLHF. CDR3 nucleotide sequence: TGTGCCAGCAGTGGACAGGGGGTGAAGAATTCACCCCTCCACTTT.

This clonotype was counted at least ten times. The junction does not match germline at one end; this may be a read error. V gene TRBV28 combines with J gene TRBJ2-7; 8 nucleotides line up with TRBD1. The CDR3 has 14 amino acids. Germline V gene data show CDR1 as MDHEN and CDR2 as SYDVKM. This CDR3 reads CASSSRTGPYEQYF. The CDR3, as DNA: TGCGCCAGCAGCTCCCGGACAGGGCCCTACGAGCAGTACTTC.

In the case of this clonotype: This sequence may be a read error, since a much larger clone differs from it by one base. The chain couples TRBV27 to TRBJ1-1; the match to TRBD1 covers 7 bases. Germline V gene sequence: CDR1 MNHEY, CDR2 SMNVEV (reference sequence). This CDR3 is 17 amino acids long. Trimming took 6 bases from V and 4 from J; bases not matched to a gene: 17. CDR3 sequence reads: CASSPTGQRGAGTEAFF. Here the CDR3 DNA reads TGTGCCAGCAGCCCAACGGGACAGAGAGGTGCCGGCACTGAAGCTTTCTTT.

In the case of this clonotype: This clone may be a read error of a much larger clone one base away. This sequence joins TRBV5-3 and TRBJ2-4; no firm D call. TRBV5-3 is labeled an ORF, and its function is uncertain. The CDR3 contains 14 residues. CDR3 DNA sequence: TGTGCCAGCAGCTTAGATATGGCCAAAAACATTCAGTACTTC. Translated: CASSLDMAKNIQYF.

This clonotype was detected only a few times. This may arise from a read error, as a much more abundant clone is one base away. V and J are TRBV5-1 and TRBJ2-3, with 7 bases matching TRBD2. Germline V CDR1 and CDR2: SGHRS, YFSETQ. The CDR3 is 20 amino acids. CDR3 sequence (DNA): TGCGCCAGCAGCTTGACCTGGGCGGTAACGGGGGAGACTAGCACAGGTACGCAGTATTTT. Protein product: CASSLTWAVTGETSTGTQYF.

The chain employs TRBV6-5 and TRBJ1-2; D might be TRBD1 (6 bases). The germline gives CDR1 MNHEY, CDR2 SVGAGI. This CDR3 is 13 amino acids long. The ends were cut back, 9 bases at V and 4 bases at J, with 15 bases in the middle. Here the CDR3 reads CASRGTGSYGYTF. The CDR3, as DNA: TGTGCCAGTCGGGGAACAGGGTCCTATGGCTACACCTTC.